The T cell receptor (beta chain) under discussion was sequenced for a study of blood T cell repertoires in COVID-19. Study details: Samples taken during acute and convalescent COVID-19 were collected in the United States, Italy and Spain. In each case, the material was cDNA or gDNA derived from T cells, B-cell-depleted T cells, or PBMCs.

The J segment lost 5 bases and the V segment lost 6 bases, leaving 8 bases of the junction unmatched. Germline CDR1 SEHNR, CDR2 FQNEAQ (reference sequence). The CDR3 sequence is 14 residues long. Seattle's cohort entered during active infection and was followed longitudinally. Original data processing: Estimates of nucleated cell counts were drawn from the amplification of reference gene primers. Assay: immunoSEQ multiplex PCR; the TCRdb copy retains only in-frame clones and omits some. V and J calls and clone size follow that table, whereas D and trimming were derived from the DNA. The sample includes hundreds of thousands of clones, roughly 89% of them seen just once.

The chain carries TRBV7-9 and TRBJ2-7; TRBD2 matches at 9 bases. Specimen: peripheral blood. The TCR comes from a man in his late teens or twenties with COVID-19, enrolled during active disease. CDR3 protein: CASSPFGTSHEQYF. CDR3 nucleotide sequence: TGTGCCAGCAGTCCATTCGGGACTAGCCACGAGCAGTACTTC.